This T cell receptor beta chain was sequenced during a study of regulatory T cells in long-lasting Graves disease. Looking at the study overall: Prior antithyroid drug treatment in newly diagnosed Graves' patients lasted under 3 months. Study results and limitations: Persistent Graves' patients had lower TCR diversity than newly diagnosed ones.

The CDR3 covers 13 residues. Germline assignment: CDR1 SGHRS and CDR2 YFSETQ. In this sample, this clonotype turned up many times. Its cognate antigen is unknown. One end of the junction fails to match germline, which may point to a read error. Indicated time point: newly diagnosed GD, antithyroid drugs for less than 3 months. Extracted RNA from PBMCs served as the source of the TCR library. Relying on iRepertoire HTBI primers and Arm-PCR of CDR3 regions, the team built TCR beta libraries. TCRdb fed the multiplex PCR reads into MiXCR, producing one record per CDR3 protein. The sample has hundreds of thousands of distinct CDR3 sequences; roughly 12% are singletons. This sample also appeared in a second study, on T cells in Graves' hyperthyroidism and ophthalmopathy.

The sample here was peripheral blood mononuclear cells (PBMCs), taken at new diagnosis, from a patient treated with antithyroid drugs. This chain uses TRBV5-1 with TRBJ2-3, with 7 bases aligning to TRBD2. The source is a man between 25 and 39 years old with Graves disease. CDR3 loop: CASSIRDYHTQYF. In nucleotides, the CDR3 is TGTGCCAGCAGCATCCGGGACTACCATACGCAGTATTTT.